The present entry profiles one T cell receptor (beta chain) with its context. This entry belongs to a study of blood T cell repertoires in COVID-19. Across the whole study: Collection of acute and convalescent COVID-19 samples took place in the United States, Italy and Spain. PBMCs, B-cell-depleted T cells, or T cells provided the cDNA or gDNA that made up the material.

Clones were sequenced by immunoSEQ multiplex PCR, and TCRdb holds only the in-frame ones, with some missing. The sample has 60,000 to 85,000 clones, 75% to 85% seen once. This receptor was identified in a woman aged 60-70 years with acute or convalescent COVID-19. Sequencing was performed on peripheral blood.

For the CDR3, the DNA is TGTGCCAGCTCACCACCGGAGGGAGCTAACTATGGCTACACCTTC. Protein sequence: CASSPPEGANYGYTF. The chain links TRBV18 to TRBJ1-2; D gene ambiguous. V was trimmed by 0 bases and J by 0 bases, leaving 8 bases between them. The CDR3 contains 15 residues. Germline CDR1 KGHSH, CDR2 LQKENI.